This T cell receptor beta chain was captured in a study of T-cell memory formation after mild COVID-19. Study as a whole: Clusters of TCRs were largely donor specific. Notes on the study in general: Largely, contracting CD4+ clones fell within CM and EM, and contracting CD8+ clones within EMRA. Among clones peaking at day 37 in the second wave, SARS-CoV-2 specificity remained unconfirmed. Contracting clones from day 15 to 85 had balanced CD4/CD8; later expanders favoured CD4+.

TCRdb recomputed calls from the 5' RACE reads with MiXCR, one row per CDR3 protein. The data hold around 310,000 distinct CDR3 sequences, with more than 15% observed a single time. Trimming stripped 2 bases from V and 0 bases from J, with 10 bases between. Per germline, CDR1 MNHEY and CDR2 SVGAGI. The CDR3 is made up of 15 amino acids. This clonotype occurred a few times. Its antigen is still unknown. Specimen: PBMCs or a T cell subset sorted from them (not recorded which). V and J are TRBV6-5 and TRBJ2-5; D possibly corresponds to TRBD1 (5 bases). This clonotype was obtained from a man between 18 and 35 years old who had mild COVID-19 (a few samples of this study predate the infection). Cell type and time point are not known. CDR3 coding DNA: TGTGCCAGCAGTTACAACCAGGGAAACCAAGAGACCCAGTACTTC. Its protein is CASSYNQGNQETQYF.